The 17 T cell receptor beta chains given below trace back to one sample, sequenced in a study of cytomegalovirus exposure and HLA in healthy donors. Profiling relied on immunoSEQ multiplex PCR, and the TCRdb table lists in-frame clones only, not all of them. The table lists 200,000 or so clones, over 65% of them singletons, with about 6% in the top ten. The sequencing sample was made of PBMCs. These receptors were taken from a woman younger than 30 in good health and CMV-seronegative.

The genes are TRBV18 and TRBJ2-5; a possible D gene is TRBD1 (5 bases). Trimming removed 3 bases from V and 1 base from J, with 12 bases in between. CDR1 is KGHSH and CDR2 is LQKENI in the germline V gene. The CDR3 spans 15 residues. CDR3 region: CASSPDTGFQETQYF. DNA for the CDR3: TGTGCCAGCTCACCGGATACAGGATTCCAAGAGACCCAGTACTTC. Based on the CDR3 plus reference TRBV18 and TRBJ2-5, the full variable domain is NAGVMQNPRHLVRRRGQEARLRCSPMKGHSHVYWYRQLPEEGLKFMVYLQKENIIDESGMPKERFSAEFPKEGPSILRIQQVVRGDSAAYFCASSPDTGFQETQYFGPGTRLLVL.

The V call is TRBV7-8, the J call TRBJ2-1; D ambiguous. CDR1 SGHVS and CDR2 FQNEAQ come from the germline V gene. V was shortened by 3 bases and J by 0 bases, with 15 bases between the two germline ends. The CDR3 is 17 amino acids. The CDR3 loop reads CASSFPAGESSYNEQFF. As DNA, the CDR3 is TGTGCCAGCAGCTTCCCCGCAGGAGAAAGCTCCTACAATGAGCAGTTCTTC.

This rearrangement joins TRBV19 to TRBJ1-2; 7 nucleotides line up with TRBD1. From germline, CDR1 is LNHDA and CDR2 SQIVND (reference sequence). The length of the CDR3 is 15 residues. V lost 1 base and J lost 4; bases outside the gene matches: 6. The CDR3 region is CASSIARTGRYGYTF. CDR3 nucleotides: TGTGCCAGTAGTATAGCCAGGACAGGCCGCTATGGCTACACCTTC.

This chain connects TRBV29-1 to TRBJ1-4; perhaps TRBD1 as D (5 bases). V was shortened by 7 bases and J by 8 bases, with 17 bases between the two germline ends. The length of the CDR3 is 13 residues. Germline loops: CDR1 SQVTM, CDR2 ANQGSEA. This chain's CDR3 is CSALIRGREKLFF. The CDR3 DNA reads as TGCAGCGCCCTCATTAGGGGTAGGGAAAAACTGTTTTTT. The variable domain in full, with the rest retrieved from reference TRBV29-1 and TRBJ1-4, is SAVISQKPSRDICQRGTSLTIQCQVDSQVTMMFWYRQQPGQSLTLIATANQGSEATYESGFVIDKFPISRPNLTFSTLTVSNMSPEDSSIYLCSALIRGREKLFFGSGTQLSVL.

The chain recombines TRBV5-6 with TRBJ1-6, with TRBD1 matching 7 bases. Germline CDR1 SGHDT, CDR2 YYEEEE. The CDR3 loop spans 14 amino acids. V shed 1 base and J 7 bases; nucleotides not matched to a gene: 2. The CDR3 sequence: CASSLTGANSPLHF. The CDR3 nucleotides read TGTGCCAGCAGCTTGACAGGGGCCAATTCACCCCTCCACTTT. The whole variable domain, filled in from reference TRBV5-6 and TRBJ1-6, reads DAGVTQSPTHLIKTRGQQVTLRCSPKSGHDTVSWYQQALGQGPQFIFQYYEEEERQRGNFPDRFSGHQFPNYSSELNVNALLLGDSALYLCASSLTGANSPLHFGNGTRLTVT.

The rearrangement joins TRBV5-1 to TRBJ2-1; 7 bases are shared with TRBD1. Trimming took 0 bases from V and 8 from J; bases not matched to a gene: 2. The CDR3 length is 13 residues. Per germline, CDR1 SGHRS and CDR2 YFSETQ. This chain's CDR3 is CASSLDRGDEQFF. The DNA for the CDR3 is TGCGCCAGCAGCTTGGACAGGGGTGATGAGCAGTTCTTC.

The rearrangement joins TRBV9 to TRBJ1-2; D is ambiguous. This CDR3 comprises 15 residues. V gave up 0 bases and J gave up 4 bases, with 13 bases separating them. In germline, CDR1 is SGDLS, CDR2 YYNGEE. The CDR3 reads CASSVALAETYGYTF. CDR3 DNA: TGTGCCAGCAGCGTAGCTCTCGCAGAGACCTATGGCTACACCTTC.

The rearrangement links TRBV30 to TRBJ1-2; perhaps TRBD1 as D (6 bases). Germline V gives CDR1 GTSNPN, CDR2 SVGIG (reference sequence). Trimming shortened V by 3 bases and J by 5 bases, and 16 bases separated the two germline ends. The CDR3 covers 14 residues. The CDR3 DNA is TGTGCCTGGAGACTGACAGGCCCTGGATATGGCTACACCTTC. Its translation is CAWRLTGPGYGYTF.

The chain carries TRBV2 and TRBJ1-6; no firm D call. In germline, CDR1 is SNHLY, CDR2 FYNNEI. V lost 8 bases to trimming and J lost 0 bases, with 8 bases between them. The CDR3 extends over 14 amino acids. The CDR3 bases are TGTGCCAGCCAGACCTACTCCTATAATTCACCCCTCCACTTT. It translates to CASQTYSYNSPLHF.

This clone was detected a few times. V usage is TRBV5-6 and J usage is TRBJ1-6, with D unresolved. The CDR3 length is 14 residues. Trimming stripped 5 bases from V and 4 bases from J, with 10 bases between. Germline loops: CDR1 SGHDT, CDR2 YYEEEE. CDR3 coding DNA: TGTGCCAGCAGTTCAGGACGGTATAATTCACCCCTCCACTTT. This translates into CASSSGRYNSPLHF.

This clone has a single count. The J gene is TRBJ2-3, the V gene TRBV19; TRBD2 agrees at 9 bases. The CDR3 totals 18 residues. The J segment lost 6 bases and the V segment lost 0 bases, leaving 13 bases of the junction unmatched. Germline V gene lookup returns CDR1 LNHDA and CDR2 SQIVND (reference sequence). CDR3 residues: CASSIDYPSAGGSDTQYF. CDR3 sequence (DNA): TGTGCCAGTAGTATAGATTATCCTTCAGCGGGAGGTTCGGATACGCAGTATTTT.

The CDR3 DNA is TGTGCCTGGACACGACCGGGACCCGGGACAGCGTATGGCTACACCTTC. Its translation: CAWTRPGPGTAYGYTF. The chain combines TRBV30 with TRBJ1-2, with 7 positions matching TRBD1. Germline assignment: CDR1 GTSNPN and CDR2 SVGIG (reference sequence). CDR3 length equals 16 residues. After removal of 4 bases from V and 5 bases from J, the junction contained 16 bases not matched to a gene.

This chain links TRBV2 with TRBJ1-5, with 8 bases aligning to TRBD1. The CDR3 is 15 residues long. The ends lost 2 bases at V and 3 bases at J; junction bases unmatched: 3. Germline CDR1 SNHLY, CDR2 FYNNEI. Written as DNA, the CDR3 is TGTGCCAGCAGTGAACAGGGGGCACACAATCAGCCCCAGCATTTT. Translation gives CASSEQGAHNQPQHF.

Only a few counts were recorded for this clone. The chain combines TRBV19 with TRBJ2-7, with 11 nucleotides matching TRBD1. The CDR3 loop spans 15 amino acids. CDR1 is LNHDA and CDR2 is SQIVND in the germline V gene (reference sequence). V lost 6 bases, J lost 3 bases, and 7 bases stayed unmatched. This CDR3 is CASSLGTGGIYEQYF. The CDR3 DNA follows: TGTGCCAGTAGCCTAGGGACAGGGGGGATCTACGAGCAGTACTTC.

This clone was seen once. The CDR3 reads CASRRSLAEAGELFF. The CDR3 region has the DNA TGCGCCAGCAGACGATCTCTAGCGGAGGCCGGGGAGCTGTTTTTT. V is TRBV10-2 and J is TRBJ2-2; 7 nucleotides match TRBD2. Looked up from germline, CDR1 is WSHSY and CDR2 is SAAADI. The ends lost 6 bases at V and 6 bases at J; junction bases unmatched: 10. The CDR3 is made up of 15 amino acids.

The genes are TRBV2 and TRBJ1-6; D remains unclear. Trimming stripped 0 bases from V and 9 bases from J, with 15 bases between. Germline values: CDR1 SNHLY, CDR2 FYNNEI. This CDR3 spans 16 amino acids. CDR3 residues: CASSEAPHGNSSPLHF. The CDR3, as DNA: TGTGCCAGCAGTGAAGCGCCCCACGGCAACTCTTCACCCCTCCACTTT.

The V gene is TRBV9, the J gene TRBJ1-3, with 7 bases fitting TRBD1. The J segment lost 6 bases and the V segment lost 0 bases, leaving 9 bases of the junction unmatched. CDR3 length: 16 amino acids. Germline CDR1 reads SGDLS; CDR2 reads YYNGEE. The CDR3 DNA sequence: TGTGCCAGCAGCGTAGGGCAGGGGGAAGCTTCAAACACCATATATTTT. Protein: CASSVGQGEASNTIYF.